The present TCR beta chain was sequenced within a study of T-cell reconstitution after alpha-beta-depleted transplantation in children. As concerns this clonotype: Its target is unknown. Without the conserved terminal phenylalanine or tryptophan, this CDR3 likely stems from a read error.

The TCRbeta library was prepared with unique molecular identifiers. MiXCR, run by TCRdb on the PCR reads, gives a single entry per CDR3 protein. Of approximately 500,000 distinct CDR3 sequences in the sample, about 10% were seen once. With 0 bases removed from V and 7 bases from J, the gap between germline ends came to 4 bases. CDR1 and CDR2 (germline): SGHTA, FQGNSA. The CDR3 has 12 residues. Study-wide results and limits: Alpha-beta T cells present about two months after transplant were reported to originate from several hundred expanded graft clones. The study traced high day-60 TCRbeta diversity in some patients to surviving recipient T cells and thymic progenitors.

This chain links TRBV7-2 with TRBJ2-1; D not certain. Material: PBMCs, obtained before TCRalphabeta/CD19-depleted stem cell transplant. The TCR originated in a child aged 2-9 years with inherited bone marrow failure, due to receive a stem cell transplant. As DNA, the CDR3 is TGTGCCAGCAGCTTAGCGTTTAATGAGCAGTTCTGC. Translated: CASSLAFNEQFC.